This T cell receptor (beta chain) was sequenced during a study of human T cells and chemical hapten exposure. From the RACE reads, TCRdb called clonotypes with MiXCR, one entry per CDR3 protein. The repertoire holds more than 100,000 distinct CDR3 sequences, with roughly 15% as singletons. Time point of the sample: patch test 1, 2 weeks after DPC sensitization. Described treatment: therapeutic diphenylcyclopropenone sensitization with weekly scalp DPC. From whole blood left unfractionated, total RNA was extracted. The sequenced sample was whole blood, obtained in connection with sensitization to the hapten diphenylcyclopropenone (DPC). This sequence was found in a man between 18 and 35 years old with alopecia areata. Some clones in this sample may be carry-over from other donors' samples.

Here the CDR3 DNA reads TGTGCCAGCAGAGGACAGTCGTACAATGAGCAGTTCTTC. Translated, it gives CASRGQSYNEQFF. V usage is TRBV11-2 and J usage is TRBJ2-1; D perhaps matches TRBD1 (6 bases). The germline gives CDR1 SGHAT, CDR2 FQNNGV. The CDR3 spans 13 residues. Trimming removed 6 bases at V and 4 bases at J, with 10 bases between.